These T cell receptor beta chains were read from a single sample in a study of shared clonotypes between healthy human individuals. The protocol was immunoSEQ multiplex PCR, while the TCRdb copy is restricted to in-frame clones and leaves out a portion. The sample shows roughly 700,000 clones, about 90% of them seen only once. What was sequenced was memory CD8+ T cells from PBMCs. The receptors shown here come from a man aged 18 to 35 in good health. Some clones in this sample may be carry-over from other donors' samples. The CDR3 runs from the conserved cysteine through the conserved F or W. Each record gives: J gene, D gene, V gene, clone size, CDR3 DNA, CDR3 protein. The D gene is left open where the match is weak. Not every row has a clone size; where given, it reads once, few, many or a size class.

TRBJ2-1 . TRBV29-1 . TGCAGCGTTGATGGGACTGAAGCAGGGAATGAGCAGTTCTTC CSVDGTEAGNEQFF
TRBJ2-5 TRBD2 TRBV7-6 . TGTGCCAGCAGCTTCTTGCTAGCGGGGGGGGAGACCCAGTACTTC CASSFLLAGGETQYF
TRBJ1-2 . TRBV6-6 . TGTGCCAGCACAAAGTCCATAAACATGAACTATGGCTACACCTTC CASTKSINMNYGYTF
TRBJ2-3 TRBD2 TRBV7-6 once TGTGCCAGCAGCTCCAATAGGGGACTAGCGGGGGACACAGATACGCAGTATTTT CASSSNRGLAGDTDTQYF
TRBJ2-4 TRBD1 TRBV2 . TGTGCCTACAGGCTCGGACAGGGGGCCGGTTTAAAAAACATTCAGTACTTC CAYRLGQGAGLKNIQYF
TRBJ1-4 . TRBV4-3 once TGCGCCAGCAGCCGGTTACTAGGACAAACTAATGAAAAACTGTTTTTT CASSRLLGQTNEKLFF
TRBJ2-1 . TRBV7-9 . TGTGCCAGCAGCTTTGGCTCGAATGAGCAGTTCTTC CASSFGSNEQFF
TRBJ2-2 . TRBV20-1 . TGCAGTGCCCCCCTAGCCGGGGAGCTGTTTTTT CSAPLAGELFF
TRBJ2-2 . TRBV4-3 . TGCGCCAGCAGCCAAGATCGGGGGACGAGGACCGGGGAGCTGTTTTTT CASSQDRGTRTGELFF
TRBJ2-1 . TRBV5-1 . TGCGCCAGCAGCTGGGAGGGACACCGGAGCTCCTACAATGAGCAGTTCTTC CASSWEGHRSSYNEQFF
TRBJ2-5 TRBD1 TRBV2 . TGTGCCAGCAGAGGTCCTCGACAGGGAAAGTTGGAGACCCAGTACTTC CASRGPRQGKLETQYF
TRBJ2-3 TRBD1 TRBV11-2 . TGTGCCAGCAGCCCTGGAAGGGGGCGCGGCACAGATACGCAGTATTTT CASSPGRGRGTDTQYF
TRBJ2-1 . TRBV30 . TGTGCCTGGAGTGTAGGGGGTGAGCAGTTCTTC CAWSVGGEQFF
TRBJ1-3 . TRBV4-3 . TGCGCCAGCAGCCAAGGGACAGCCTCTGGAAACACCATATATTTT CASSQGTASGNTIYF
TRBJ2-5 . TRBV5-1 . TGCGCCAGCAGCTCGTGGGGGGAGGAGACCCAGTACTTC CASSSWGEETQYF
TRBJ2-3 TRBD2 TRBV7-7 . TGTGCCAGCAGCCTACTAGCGACTAGCACAGATACGCAGTATTTT CASSLLATSTDTQYF
TRBJ2-3 . TRBV28 . TGTGCATCTTCGTTTGGGGCCGTGGGCACAGATACGCAGTATTTT CASSFGAVGTDTQYF
TRBJ1-2 . TRBV27 . TGTGCCAGCAGTTACCTGACGGGGGTTGGCTACACCTTC CASSYLTGVGYTF
TRBJ2-1 TRBD2 TRBV28 . TGTGCCAGCAGTTCTACCCTAGCGGACCTACCTAGAGCCAATGAGCAGTTCTTC CASSSTLADLPRANEQFF
TRBJ1-4 . TRBV9 . TGTGCCAGCAGCGTAGCTGGGGGGTTCAATGAAAAACTGTTTTTT CASSVAGGFNEKLFF
TRBJ1-1 . TRBV13 . TGTGCCAGCAGTCGTTCTGAAGCTTTCTTT CASSRSEAFF
TRBJ2-7 TRBD2 TRBV2 . TGTGCCAGCAGTTCAGCTAGCGGGAGAAATGAGCAGTACTTC CASSSASGRNEQYF
TRBJ2-2 TRBD2 TRBV7-9 . TGTGCCAGCAGCCCTGGGACTAGCGGGAGGGTACACACCGGGGAGCTGTTTTTT CASSPGTSGRVHTGELFF